Presented here are 13 T cell receptor beta chains from one specimen sequenced in a study of cytomegalovirus exposure and HLA in healthy donors. This PCR relied on a set of 60 Vbeta primers and 13 Jbeta primers. Profiling relied on immunoSEQ multiplex PCR, and the TCRdb table lists in-frame clones only, not all of them. The sample consists of fewer than 200,000 clones, about three quarters of them appearing once. The specimen was PBMCs. The origin of the receptors is a woman between 35 and 50 years old in good health and CMV-seropositive.

This clone came up a few times. The rearrangement uses TRBV4-3 and TRBJ1-1, with 10 bases aligning to TRBD1. Trimming cost V 0 bases and J 1 base; bases outside gene matches: 8. Germline CDR1 is LGHNA and CDR2 is YSLEER. The CDR3 covers 18 residues. The CDR3 bases are TGCGCCAGCAGCCAAGAGGGACAGGGGAGAGGGAGGAACACTGAAGCTTTCTTT. Amino acids: CASSQEGQGRGRNTEAFF.

The rearrangement links TRBV2 to TRBJ2-3; weak D call: TRBD2 (6 bases). The CDR3 runs 13 residues. Germline values: CDR1 SNHLY, CDR2 FYNNEI. Trimming left V 4 bases short and J 4 bases short, with 9 bases between. The CDR3 nucleotides read TGTGCCAGCAGTGTCAGACTAGCAGATACGCAGTATTTT. Translating gives CASSVRLADTQYF.

This clone was detected only once. The chain employs TRBV6-1 and TRBJ2-7, with 10 nucleotides matching TRBD2. Germline values: CDR1 MNHNS, CDR2 SASEGT. The V and J ends lost 3 bases and 5 bases, in that order; junction bases with no gene match: 4. The CDR3 has 14 residues. CDR3 protein: CASSEVLAGDEQYF. The CDR3, as DNA: TGTGCCAGCAGTGAGGTCCTAGCGGGAGACGAGCAGTACTTC.

The chain uses TRBV5-1 and TRBJ2-3; TRBD2 might be the D (5 bases). This CDR3 is built from 14 residues. The V gene lost 2 bases and the J gene lost 0 bases, with 7 bases spanning the gap. Germline V gene data show CDR1 as SGHRS and CDR2 as YFSETQ. This chain's CDR3 is CASSLLDSTDTQYF. CDR3 coding DNA: TGCGCCAGCAGCTTACTAGACAGCACAGATACGCAGTATTTT. Variable domain in full (rest from reference TRBV5-1 and TRBJ2-3): KAGVTQTPRYLIKTRGQQVTLSCSPISGHRSVSWYQQTPGQGLQFLFEYFSETQRNKGNFPGRFSGRQFSNSRSEMNVSTLELGDSALYLCASSLLDSTDTQYFGPGTRLTVL.

This clone was seen only a few times. The rearrangement uses TRBV25-1 and TRBJ1-3; the D gene is possibly TRBD1 (5 bases). This CDR3 has 15 residues. Looked up from germline, CDR1 is MGHDK and CDR2 is SYGVNS. V was clipped by 5 bases and J by 4 bases, with 15 bases between them. CDR3 region: CASSSWGGSGNTIYF. The CDR3 DNA follows: TGTGCCAGCAGTTCGTGGGGGGGATCGGGAAACACCATATATTTT.

The rearrangement joins TRBV6-4 to TRBJ2-1; D may be TRBD2 (6 bases). V lost 4 bases and J 4 bases, leaving 8 bases between the germline ends. The CDR3 covers 13 residues. CDR1 MRHNA and CDR2 SNTAGT come from the germline V gene. The chain's CDR3 is CASSAGEYNEQFF. Written as DNA, the CDR3 is TGTGCCAGCAGTGCGGGGGAGTACAATGAGCAGTTCTTC.

The rearrangement uses TRBV30 and TRBJ2-3, with a possible D match to TRBD1 (6 bases). Germline CDR1 GTSNPN, CDR2 SVGIG (reference sequence). The CDR3 is 15 residues long. Between the trimmed V and J ends, which lost 1 base and 1 base, there was a span of 12 bases. In DNA, the CDR3 is TGTGCCTGGAGTGCGGGACAAGGAGGCACAGATACGCAGTATTTT. Residues: CAWSAGQGGTDTQYF.

This clone appeared once. This chain uses TRBV19 with TRBJ1-2, with D possibly being TRBD1 (5 bases). Trimming pared 3 bases from V and 2 bases from J, leaving 7 bases between. This CDR3 is 13 amino acids long. Germline-derived CDR1 and CDR2 are LNHDA and SQIVND (reference sequence). This CDR3 reads CASSMDTNYGYTF. In nucleotides, the CDR3 is TGTGCCAGTAGTATGGACACAAACTATGGCTACACCTTC.

This rearrangement joins TRBV9 to TRBJ2-7; 15 bases agree with TRBD2. V shed 4 bases and J 4 bases; nucleotides not matched to a gene: 6. This CDR3 region has 16 residues. Looked up from germline, CDR1 is SGDLS and CDR2 is YYNGEE. The CDR3 DNA sequence: TGTGCCAGCAGCCCGACCGGGACTAGCGGGAGGTACGAGCAGTACTTC. It is translated as CASSPTGTSGRYEQYF.

The CDR3 DNA reads as TGTGCCTGGAACCGGGACAGGGGATCAGATACGCAGTATTTT. Its translation: CAWNRDRGSDTQYF. The chain has TRBV30 and TRBJ2-3; 10 bases match TRBD1. The germline V gene has CDR1 GTSNPN and CDR2 SVGIG (reference sequence). CDR3 length: 14 amino acids. J lost 4 bases, V lost 4 bases, and 5 bases had no gene match.

The chain couples TRBV30 to TRBJ2-7, with 7 bases that match TRBD2. The CDR3 sequence is 13 residues long. CDR1 is GTSNPN, CDR2 SVGIG, per germline (reference sequence). After removal of 1 base from V and 2 bases from J, the junction contained 2 bases not matched to a gene. The CDR3 loop is CAWSGAGTYEQYF. DNA for the CDR3: TGTGCCTGGAGTGGAGCGGGGACCTACGAGCAGTACTTC. The full variable domain, in which reference TRBV30 and TRBJ2-7 provide the parts outside the CDR3, is SQTIHQWPATLVQPVGSPLSLECTVEGTSNPNLYWYRQAAGRGLQLLFYSVGIGQISSEVPQNLSASRPQDRQFILSSKKLLLSDSGFYLCAWSGAGTYEQYFGPGTRLTVT.

The gene calls are TRBV7-9 and TRBJ2-4, with 7 bases matching TRBD2. V lost 1 base and J lost 7; bases outside the gene matches: 1. CDR1 SEHNR and CDR2 FQNEAQ come from the germline V gene (reference sequence). The CDR3 has 13 amino acids. This CDR3 is CASSLGGGNIQYF. CDR3 nucleotides: TGTGCCAGCAGCTTAGGGGGAGGGAACATTCAGTACTTC.

CDR3 sequence (DNA): TGCGCCAGCAAATCCACTATTAGCGGAGGCTCCTACGAGCAGTACTTC. This sequence encodes CASKSTISGGSYEQYF. The rearrangement joins TRBV10-2 to TRBJ2-7; D possibly corresponds to TRBD2 (6 bases). CDR3 length: 16 amino acids. From germline, CDR1 is WSHSY and CDR2 SAAADI. Trimming cost V 7 bases and J 0 bases, with 19 bases left between them.